One TCR beta chain is described in this entry. The data derive from a study of T cells in Graves' hyperthyroidism and ophthalmopathy. Germline V gene data show CDR1 as WNHNN and CDR2 as SYGVQD (reference sequence). The CDR3 runs 20 residues. With V trimmed by 8 bases and J by 2 bases, 20 bases remained unmatched. Researchers took RNA transcripts and amplified the TCR beta CDR3 regions from them. HTBI primers were the set used in a first-round RT-PCR of the TCR CDR3. In TCRdb, the multiplex PCR reads were re-called with MiXCR into one record per CDR3 protein. The sample consists of some 300,000 distinct CDR3 sequences, roughly an eighth of them appearing once.

The source of this sequence is a woman in her thirties or forties with Graves' hyperthyroidism. The chain links TRBV10-1 to TRBJ2-7, with TRBD2 matching over 14 bases. Sequenced material: blood. Here the CDR3 reads CASREQDGSPGLAGAYEQYF. The CDR3 DNA sequence: TGCGCCAGCCGGGAGCAGGACGGCAGCCCGGGACTAGCGGGAGCCTACGAGCAGTACTTC.